What follows are 8 T cell receptor beta chains derived from one specimen sequenced in a study of CD8 T cells in ankylosing spondylitis. MiXCR, applied by TCRdb to the 5' RACE reads, yields one record per CDR3 protein. The sample includes 200,000 to 250,000 distinct CDR3 sequences, around 24% of them seen just once. Sequencing was performed on blood, either unsorted or a sorted T cell fraction (not recorded which). The receptor source for this set is a male donor with ankylosing spondylitis or in good health (not recorded which).

This clonotype appeared many times. The chain joins TRBV5-1 to TRBJ2-7; TRBD1 matches at 7 bases. The CDR3 has 16 amino acids. Per the germline V gene, CDR1 is SGHRS and CDR2 is YFSETQ. J lost 3 bases, V lost 1 base, and 10 bases had no gene match. The CDR3 sequence is CASSLTDRSSLYEQYF. DNA of the CDR3: TGCGCCAGCAGCTTGACGGACAGGAGTAGTCTCTACGAGCAGTACTTC.

The rearrangement links TRBV12-3 or TRBV12-4 to TRBJ1-2, with TRBD1 matching over 8 bases. With 5 bases clipped from V and 4 bases from J, the junction kept 9 bases outside the gene matches. CDR3 length equals 15 residues. The CDR3 loop is CASSEGQGGFYGYTF. The DNA for the CDR3 is TGTGCCAGCAGTGAAGGACAGGGAGGCTTCTATGGCTACACCTTC.

This clonotype was recorded at least ten times. J is TRBJ2-5 and V is TRBV7-9; TRBD2 matches at 8 bases. Looked up from germline, CDR1 is SEHNR and CDR2 is FQNEAQ (reference sequence). The CDR3 runs 14 residues. V was pared by 0 bases and J by 3 bases, with 0 bases of the junction left unmatched. CDR3 region: CASSLASGKETQYF. In nucleotides, the CDR3 is TGTGCCAGCAGCTTAGCTAGCGGGAAAGAGACCCAGTACTTC.

This clonotype was counted ten times or more. This chain joins TRBV29-1 and TRBJ2-1; 9 nucleotides line up with TRBD2. V lost 7 bases to trimming and J lost 4 bases; unmatched junction nucleotides: 11. Germline V CDR1 and CDR2: SQVTM, ANQGSEA. The CDR3 has 15 amino acids. CDR3 region: CSGGGAGGTYNEQFF. CDR3 DNA: TGCAGCGGGGGAGGTGCGGGAGGGACATACAATGAGCAGTTCTTC.

This clonotype was recorded at least ten times. The rearrangement links TRBV20-1 to TRBJ2-6, with D unresolved. Germline lookup yields CDR1 DFQATT and CDR2 SNEGSKA (reference sequence). Between the trimmed V and J ends, which lost 0 bases and 0 bases, there was a span of 6 bases. CDR3 size: 15 residues. CDR3 sequence reads: CSARDWGSGANVLTF. CDR3 coding DNA: TGCAGTGCTAGAGATTGGGGCTCTGGGGCCAACGTCCTGACTTTC.

This clonotype was counted ten times or more. This chain joins TRBV29-1 and TRBJ2-1; perhaps TRBD1 as D (5 bases). This CDR3 comprises 13 residues. CDR1 and CDR2 from the germline V gene are SQVTM and ANQGSEA. The V and J ends lost 0 bases and 12 bases respectively, with 15 bases between them. The CDR3 DNA reads as TGCAGCGTTGAAGATGCATTCAGGGAACGGCAGTTCTTC. Protein product: CSVEDAFRERQFF.

This clonotype was picked up a small number of times. V usage is TRBV5-1 and J usage is TRBJ2-3, with D perhaps TRBD1 (6 bases). From germline, CDR1 is SGHRS and CDR2 YFSETQ. There are 14 residues in the CDR3. V lost 4 bases and J lost 6, with 15 bases in between. CDR3 protein: CASSAHRETDTQYF. CDR3 in DNA: TGCGCCAGCAGCGCCCACAGGGAAACGGATACGCAGTATTTT.

This clonotype was counted at least ten times. V and J are TRBV10-3 and TRBJ1-1, with D unclear. Trimming pared 0 bases from V and 0 bases from J, leaving 20 bases between. The germline V gene has CDR1 ENHRY and CDR2 SYGVKD. The CDR3 has 19 amino acids. CDR3 in DNA: TGTGCCATCAGTGAGTCAATTGAGGGTGCCGGTATTATGAACACTGAAGCTTTCTTT. Translation gives CAISESIEGAGIMNTEAFF.